What follows are 5 T cell receptor beta chains derived from one specimen sequenced in a study of blood T cell repertoires in COVID-19. Sequencing used immunoSEQ multiplex PCR; TCRdb keeps in-frame clones, though not all of them. This sample has approximately 210,000 clones; around 89% occur once, and the top ten carry roughly 8.8%. Sequenced: PBMCs or T cells enriched from blood (not recorded which). Receptors originate from a woman aged 18-30 years who had recovered from COVID-19.

The chain links TRBV4-1 to TRBJ2-7; D is possibly TRBD1 (7 bases). Germline CDR1 is MGHRA and CDR2 is YSYEKL. The CDR3 is 17 residues long. Trimming pared 4 bases from V and 7 bases from J, leaving 26 bases between. The CDR3 protein is CASSLRGVDRPPLEQYF. CDR3 nucleotides: TGCGCCAGCAGCCTCAGGGGGGTTGACAGGCCACCTTTGGAGCAGTACTTC.

The V gene is TRBV3-1 (or the pseudogene TRBV3-2), the J gene TRBJ1-2; no firm D call. This CDR3 spans 15 amino acids. Per germline, CDR1 LGHDT and CDR2 YNNKEL (reference sequence). Deletions cut 1 base from V and 7 bases from J, with 16 bases between. Here the CDR3 reads CASSQVPGKFLGYTF. The CDR3 DNA reads TGTGCCAGCAGCCAAGTTCCGGGAAAGTTCCTTGGCTACACCTTC.

CDR3 nucleotide sequence: TGTGCCAGCAGTTTAGGACGGCAGGGGGTTTTTGACTACGAGCAGTACTTC. Translated: CASSLGRQGVFDYEQYF. The chain employs TRBV28 and TRBJ2-7; 7 nucleotides match TRBD1. This CDR3 is 17 amino acids long. Germline V gene sequence: CDR1 MDHEN, CDR2 SYDVKM. J gave up 3 bases and V 2 bases, and 13 bases lay outside the gene matches.

The genes are TRBV4-1 and TRBJ2-6, with D perhaps matching TRBD1 (6 bases). CDR1 and CDR2 (germline): MGHRA, YSYEKL. V lost 3 bases to trimming and J lost 3 bases, with 12 bases between them. The CDR3 consists of 16 residues. CDR3 loop: CASSQHRVSGANVLTF. The CDR3 DNA reads TGCGCCAGCAGCCAGCACAGGGTAAGTGGGGCCAACGTCCTGACTTTC.

This chain joins TRBV6-5 and TRBJ1-6; 7 bases line up with TRBD1. The ends lost 6 bases at V and 2 bases at J; junction bases unmatched: 4. Germline V gives CDR1 MNHEY, CDR2 SVGAGI. CDR3 size: 15 residues. Here the CDR3 DNA reads TGTGCCAGCAGCCCAGGGGGGCCCTATAATTCACCCCTCCACTTT. The encoded protein is CASSPGGPYNSPLHF.